Shown below are 32 T cell receptor beta chains from a single sample sequenced in a study of blood T cell repertoires in COVID-19. Generated by immunoSEQ multiplex PCR, the TCRdb table keeps only in-frame clones and is missing some. The sample lists fewer than 150,000 clones, around 89% occurring once. Sequenced: peripheral blood. All receptors come from a human donor in a cohort sampled during active COVID-19.

V gene TRBV19 combines with J gene TRBJ2-5; 10 nucleotides align to TRBD2. V gave up 2 bases and J gave up 2 bases; unmatched junction bases: 2. The CDR3 spans 15 residues. Germline CDR1 is LNHDA and CDR2 is SQIVND (reference sequence). CDR3 nucleotide sequence: TGTGCCAGTAGTATACTAGCGGGGGCTCAAGAGACCCAGTACTTC. It specifies CASSILAGAQETQYF.

The chain links TRBV9 to TRBJ2-3, with D tentatively TRBD1 (6 bases). Trimming removed 4 bases at V and 3 bases at J, with 21 bases between. This CDR3 region has 17 residues. In germline, CDR1 is SGDLS, CDR2 YYNGEE. The CDR3 nucleotides are TGTGCCAGCAGCACCCCAGGGACACACGGTGTAACAGATACGCAGTATTTT. It encodes CASSTPGTHGVTDTQYF.

This chain connects TRBV7-2 to TRBJ1-1; D is possibly TRBD1 (6 bases). Trimming took off 5 bases at V and 8 bases at J, with 12 bases between the two ends. The CDR3 extends over 12 amino acids. The V gene's germline CDR1 is SGHTA and CDR2 FQGNSA. The CDR3 region has the DNA TGTGCCAGCAGCCAGACCGGGACAGAAGCTTTCTTT. Translating it yields CASSQTGTEAFF.

The CDR3 protein is CASSASPGLNTEAFF. The DNA of the CDR3 is TGTGCCAGCTCAGCATCCCCTGGACTAAACACTGAAGCTTTCTTT. The chain links TRBV18 to TRBJ1-1; D unresolved. CDR3 length equals 15 residues. CDR1 and CDR2 from the germline V gene are KGHSH and LQKENI. V lost 5 bases, J lost 2 bases, and 15 bases lay in between.

V usage is TRBV27 and J usage is TRBJ2-5; D is uncertain. The V end lost 6 bases, the J end lost 2 bases, and 13 bases lay between the germline ends. Germline CDR1 reads MNHEY; CDR2 reads SMNVEV (reference sequence). CDR3 length: 14 residues. Written as DNA, the CDR3 is TGTGCCAGCAGGCGAGGTATGGTTCAAGAGACCCAGTACTTC. Translated: CASRRGMVQETQYF.

The chain joins TRBV6-5 to TRBJ1-1; D not resolved. V lost 3 bases and J 1 base, leaving 12 bases between the germline ends. The CDR3 extends over 15 amino acids. In germline, CDR1 is MNHEY, CDR2 SVGAGI. The CDR3 sequence is CASSYKVGGNTEAFF. The CDR3 DNA reads as TGTGCCAGCAGTTATAAGGTCGGAGGGAACACTGAAGCTTTCTTT.

The chain is built from TRBV5-4 and TRBJ2-7; the D gene is possibly TRBD1 (5 bases). Deletions cut 0 bases from V and 2 bases from J, with 9 bases between. This CDR3 has 14 residues. The germline V gene encodes CDR1 SGHNT and CDR2 YYREEE (reference sequence). Here the CDR3 reads CASSLEAGTYEQYF. The CDR3 DNA reads as TGTGCCAGCAGCTTGGAGGCAGGGACCTACGAGCAGTACTTC.

The gene calls are TRBV7-2 and TRBJ1-2, with 8 bases lining up with TRBD1. Germline V gene lookup returns CDR1 SGHTA and CDR2 FQGNSA. Unmatched junction bases numbered 10, after V lost 5 bases and J lost 5 bases. This CDR3 has 15 residues. CDR3 sequence (DNA): TGTGCCAGCAGCCCCCTGGACAGGGCGATGTATGGCTACACCTTC. Translating gives CASSPLDRAMYGYTF. The entire variable domain, with the rest obtained from reference TRBV7-2 and TRBJ1-2, is as follows: GAGVSQSPSNKVTEKGKDVELRCDPISGHTALYWYRQSLGQGLEFLIYFQGNSAPDKSGLPSDRFSAERTGGSVSTLTIQRTQQEDSAVYLCASSPLDRAMYGYTFGSGTRLTVV.

The V gene is TRBV24-1, the J gene TRBJ1-2; D unresolved. CDR1 and CDR2 from the germline V gene are KGHDR and SFDVKD. V lost 1 base to trimming and J lost 2 bases, with 7 bases between them. CDR3 length: 14 amino acids. The CDR3 spells CATSDFGQNYGYTF. CDR3 in DNA: TGTGCCACCAGTGATTTTGGCCAGAACTATGGCTACACCTTC.

This clone was picked up a small number of times. The chain carries TRBV4-2 and TRBJ2-7; D perhaps matches TRBD1 (5 bases). CDR1 and CDR2 (germline): LGHNA, YNFKEQ. CDR3 length: 15 amino acids. With 4 bases removed from V and 0 bases from J, the gap between germline ends came to 13 bases. This CDR3 reads CASSPTDLFSYEQYF. CDR3 sequence (DNA): TGTGCCAGCAGCCCGACAGACTTGTTCTCCTACGAGCAGTACTTC.

This CDR3 reads CASSPDGTKETQYF. CDR3 DNA sequence: TGTGCCAGCAGTCCCGACGGGACTAAGGAGACCCAGTACTTC. The chain employs TRBV6-5 and TRBJ2-5; 7 bases agree with TRBD2. J was trimmed by 5 bases and V by 5 bases; bases with no gene match: 8. The CDR3 is 14 residues long. Germline values: CDR1 MNHEY, CDR2 SVGAGI.

The chain employs TRBV10-3 and TRBJ2-7; tentative D call: TRBD2 (5 bases). The germline V and J ends were trimmed by 8 bases and 0 bases, with 11 bases remaining between them. The germline gives CDR1 ENHRY, CDR2 SYGVKD. The CDR3 consists of 13 residues. CDR3 region: CAIGRMDSYEQYF. The CDR3 region has the DNA TGTGCCATCGGGAGAATGGACTCCTACGAGCAGTACTTC.

V usage is TRBV2 and J usage is TRBJ1-2, with 7 bases identical to TRBD1. Germline V gene data show CDR1 as SNHLY and CDR2 as FYNNEI. The J segment lost 5 bases and the V segment lost 3 bases, leaving 3 bases of the junction unmatched. This CDR3 is built from 13 residues. The DNA of the CDR3 is TGTGCCAGCAGTGAGGGACAGTCGTATGGCTACACCTTC. Its protein product is CASSEGQSYGYTF.

The chain employs TRBV7-2 and TRBJ1-3, with 7 bases that match TRBD1. Trimming cost V 5 bases and J 2 bases; bases outside gene matches: 12. CDR1 is SGHTA and CDR2 is FQGNSA in the germline V gene. CDR3 length: 17 residues. CDR3 sequence: CASSPRGGQGAGNTIYF. For the CDR3, the DNA is TGTGCCAGCAGCCCCCGGGGGGGGCAGGGGGCTGGAAACACCATATATTTT.

The genes are TRBV27 and TRBJ1-1, with D tentatively TRBD1 (5 bases). From germline, CDR1 is MNHEY and CDR2 SMNVEV (reference sequence). The CDR3 consists of 13 residues. Trimming took 8 bases from V and 0 from J, leaving 10 bases between them. The chain's CDR3 is CASCPGMNTEAFF. The CDR3 bases are TGTGCCAGCTGCCCAGGGATGAACACTGAAGCTTTCTTT.

The chain links TRBV6-6 to TRBJ2-7; TRBD1 aligns across 7 bases. Trimming cost V 4 bases and J 6 bases; bases outside gene matches: 9. CDR3 length equals 14 residues. CDR1 and CDR2 (germline): MNHNY, SVGAGI (reference sequence). CDR3 residues: CASSWGWAGGEQYF. The CDR3 coding sequence is TGTGCCAGCAGTTGGGGATGGGCAGGGGGCGAGCAGTACTTC.

J is TRBJ1-2 and V is TRBV9; no firm D call. The length of the CDR3 is 15 residues. CDR1 and CDR2 from the germline V gene are SGDLS and YYNGEE. Trimming removed 0 bases from V and 4 bases from J, with 13 bases in between. The DNA for the CDR3 is TGTGCCAGCAGCGTAGCCCGTAGTCCCCTCTATGGCTACACCTTC. Translation gives CASSVARSPLYGYTF.

This clone occurred once. The gene calls are TRBV19 and TRBJ1-1; no reliable D call. Germline V gene sequence: CDR1 LNHDA, CDR2 SQIVND (reference sequence). This CDR3 spans 12 amino acids. The CDR3 region is CGAGTMNTEAFF. The DNA for the CDR3 is TGTGGCGCAGGCACCATGAACACTGAAGCTTTCTTT.

The V call is TRBV3-1 (or the pseudogene TRBV3-2), the J call TRBJ1-1, with 7 positions matching TRBD1. V shed 5 bases, J shed 2 bases, and the junction held 5 bases outside the gene matches. The CDR3 contains 14 residues. Germline-derived CDR1 and CDR2 are LGHDT and YNNKEL (reference sequence). The CDR3 sequence is CASSSGTANTEAFF. The CDR3 DNA sequence: TGTGCCAGCAGCTCCGGGACAGCTAACACTGAAGCTTTCTTT.

This clone was counted once. The chain carries TRBV7-2 and TRBJ2-1, with a tentative D call TRBD2 (7 bases). V gave up 2 bases and J gave up 6 bases, with 14 bases separating them. Germline lookup yields CDR1 SGHTA and CDR2 FQGNSA. CDR3 length equals 15 residues. This CDR3 is CASSLMRRGPNEQFF. CDR3 nucleotide sequence: TGTGCCAGCAGCTTAATGCGGCGGGGGCCCAATGAGCAGTTCTTC.

The chain uses TRBV6-4 and TRBJ2-1; 9 bases are shared with TRBD2. Germline CDR1 reads MRHNA; CDR2 reads SNTAGT. The CDR3 covers 14 residues. Germline trimming cut 6 bases from V and 9 bases from J; bases unmatched to any gene: 9. For the CDR3, the DNA is TGTGCCAGCAGAGAAGCGGGGGGAGGTGGTGAGCAGTTCTTC. It yields the protein CASREAGGGGEQFF.

J is TRBJ1-5 and V is TRBV5-6; D uncertain. Germline loops: CDR1 SGHDT, CDR2 YYEEEE. This CDR3 region has 14 residues. Trimming cost V 0 bases and J 5 bases, with 9 bases left between them. CDR3 amino acids: CASSLGSTYQPQHF. DNA of the CDR3: TGTGCCAGCAGCTTGGGGAGTACCTATCAGCCCCAGCATTTT. Full variable domain (outside the CDR3, taken from reference TRBV5-6 and TRBJ1-5): DAGVTQSPTHLIKTRGQQVTLRCSPKSGHDTVSWYQQALGQGPQFIFQYYEEEERQRGNFPDRFSGHQFPNYSSELNVNALLLGDSALYLCASSLGSTYQPQHFGDGTRLSIL.

V is TRBV4-2 and J is TRBJ1-1; 10 bases fit TRBD1. This CDR3 comprises 16 residues. V was pared by 4 bases and J by 5 bases, with 10 bases of the junction left unmatched. Germline loops: CDR1 LGHNA, CDR2 YNFKEQ. The CDR3 sequence: CASSLTADRGRTEAFF. The CDR3 nucleotides read TGTGCCAGCAGCCTGACCGCGGACAGGGGGAGGACTGAAGCTTTCTTT.

The chain has TRBV5-1 and TRBJ1-6; D is unclear. Trimming removed 0 bases at V and 9 bases at J, with 13 bases between. The CDR3 consists of 15 residues. The germline V gene has CDR1 SGHRS and CDR2 YFSETQ. CDR3 loop: CASSLEEGPTSPLHF. The CDR3, as DNA: TGCGCCAGCAGCTTGGAGGAGGGCCCCACTTCACCCCTCCACTTT.

CDR3 coding DNA: TGTGCCAGCAGCTTGGGCAGACAATACGAGCAGTACTTC. Residues: CASSLGRQYEQYF. The chain is built from TRBV7-2 and TRBJ2-7; the D is unclear. Looked up from germline, CDR1 is SGHTA and CDR2 is FQGNSA. CDR3 length equals 13 residues. Trimming stripped 3 bases from V and 4 bases from J, with 10 bases between.

The chain has TRBV19 and TRBJ2-1; TRBD2 matches 8 bases. The V and J ends lost 7 bases and 8 bases, in that order; junction bases with no gene match: 10. Per germline, CDR1 LNHDA and CDR2 SQIVND (reference sequence). The CDR3 has 14 residues. CDR3 loop: CASTLRLAMHEQFF. The DNA for the CDR3 is TGTGCCAGTACCCTAAGACTAGCGATGCATGAGCAGTTCTTC.

The chain has TRBV4-1 and TRBJ2-5, with D maybe TRBD2 (6 bases). Trimming took 1 base from V and 3 from J, leaving 12 bases between them. This CDR3 spans 15 amino acids. Germline V lookup: CDR1 MGHRA, CDR2 YSYEKL. The CDR3 loop reads CASSQGRTTEETQYF. The CDR3 coding sequence is TGCGCCAGCAGCCAAGGAAGGACTACCGAAGAGACCCAGTACTTC.

The chain has TRBV25-1 and TRBJ1-1, with D uncertain. Trimming took off 5 bases at V and 5 bases at J, with 12 bases between the two ends. Germline loops: CDR1 MGHDK, CDR2 SYGVNS. The CDR3 length is 13 residues. This CDR3 reads CASSPLGSTEAFF. The CDR3 coding sequence is TGTGCCAGCAGTCCCCTAGGCTCAACTGAAGCTTTCTTT.

Written as DNA, the CDR3 is TGTGCCAGCACCAGTAGCACAGATACGCAGTATTTT. Translated: CASTSSTDTQYF. The genes are TRBV6-5 and TRBJ2-3; D gene ambiguous. Trimming shortened V by 7 bases and J by 0 bases, and 5 bases separated the two germline ends. Germline V gene data show CDR1 as MNHEY and CDR2 as SVGAGI. This CDR3 is 12 amino acids long.

The genes are TRBV6-5 and TRBJ2-3; TRBD1 is a possible D gene (5 bases). Germline CDR1 and CDR2: MNHEY and SVGAGI. V lost 0 bases and J lost 0, with 10 bases in between. This CDR3 is 16 amino acids long. DNA for the CDR3: TGTGCCAGCAGTTACTCCCCAGGGCCAAGCACAGATACGCAGTATTTT. Encoded protein: CASSYSPGPSTDTQYF.

The genes are TRBV12-3 or TRBV12-4 and TRBJ2-5; 8 nucleotides line up with TRBD2. The CDR3 has 13 amino acids. V shed 4 bases, J shed 5 bases, and the junction held 3 bases outside the gene matches. The CDR3 sequence is CASSSGGPETQYF. The DNA for the CDR3 is TGTGCCAGCAGTTCGGGGGGGCCGGAGACCCAGTACTTC.

V is TRBV3-1 (or the pseudogene TRBV3-2) and J is TRBJ2-3; 8 bases are a match to TRBD1. CDR1 is LGHDT and CDR2 is YNNKEL in the germline V gene (reference sequence). This CDR3 is 15 amino acids long. J gave up 1 base and V 4 bases, and 4 bases lay outside the gene matches. In DNA, the CDR3 is TGTGCCAGCAGCCCTCGACAGGGGCGCACAGATACGCAGTATTTT. Its translation is CASSPRQGRTDTQYF.